The present T cell receptor beta chain was sequenced within a study of control samples from healthy donors and cancer patients. Germline V lookup: CDR1 SGHAT, CDR2 FQNNGV. V was clipped by 0 bases and J by 2 bases, with 8 bases between them. The CDR3 is made up of 15 amino acids. Clones were sequenced by immunoSEQ multiplex PCR, and TCRdb holds only the in-frame ones, with some missing. The data contain 150,000 to 200,000 clones, 90% to 95% of them singletons. The gene calls are TRBV11-2 and TRBJ2-1; perhaps TRBD2 as D (6 bases). The receptor was isolated from a woman aged 25 to 39 in good health. Sequencing input: blood. CDR3: CASSLDSGTYNEQFF. CDR3 nucleotides: TGTGCCAGCAGCTTAGATAGCGGAACCTACAATGAGCAGTTCTTC.